This is a list of T cell receptor beta chains from one sample in a study of T cells in Graves' hyperthyroidism and ophthalmopathy. TCRdb processed the multiplex PCR reads anew with MiXCR; each CDR3 protein has one entry. The table has hundreds of thousands of distinct CDR3 sequences, roughly 16% seen once. The sequenced sample consisted of blood. All receptors derive from a woman aged 25 to 45 with Graves' hyperthyroidism. CDR3s include the opening cysteine and the closing phenylalanine or tryptophan. Each record gives: clone size, J gene, V gene, D gene, CDR3 protein, CDR3 DNA. A D gene is named only where the DNA matches it firmly. Clone size is not always given. Where it is, it says once, few, many or a class for expanded clones.

clone size: NA; J gene: TRBJ2-5; V gene: TRBV14; D gene: NA; CDR3 protein: CASSLTGHGAFNQYF; CDR3 DNA: TGTGCCAGCAGTCTTACGGGACATGGGGCCTTCAACCAGTACTTC
clone size: many; J gene: TRBJ2-3; V gene: TRBV12-3/TRBV12-4; D gene: NA; CDR3 protein: CASSSQARDTQYF; CDR3 DNA: TGTGCCAGCAGTTCCCAAGCTCGCGATACGCAGTATTTT
clone size: NA; J gene: TRBJ2-7; V gene: TRBV19; D gene: NA; CDR3 protein: CASSIRAGSSYEQYF; CDR3 DNA: TGTGCCAGTAGTATAAGGGCAGGGAGCTCCTACGAGCAGTACTTC
clone size: NA; J gene: TRBJ2-3; V gene: TRBV12-3/TRBV12-4; D gene: TRBD2; CDR3 protein: CASNLTPGLVTDTQYF; CDR3 DNA: TGTGCCAGCAACCTAACGCCGGGACTAGTAACAGATACGCAGTATTTT
clone size: NA; J gene: TRBJ2-2; V gene: TRBV5-1; D gene: NA; CDR3 protein: CASTLGADTGELFF; CDR3 DNA: TGCGCCAGCACCCTCGGGGCCGACACCGGGGAGCTGTTTTTT
clone size: NA; J gene: TRBJ2-5; V gene: TRBV5-5; D gene: NA; CDR3 protein: CASSFSDQVTQYF; CDR3 DNA: TGTGCCAGCAGCTTTTCAGACCAAGTGACCCAGTACTTC
clone size: many; J gene: TRBJ1-2; V gene: TRBV28; D gene: NA; CDR3 protein: CASRKTGMNYGYTF; CDR3 DNA: TGTGCCAGCAGAAAAACAGGGATGAACTATGGCTACACCTTC
clone size: NA; J gene: TRBJ1-5; V gene: TRBV10-2; D gene: TRBD1; CDR3 protein: CASSESIGTGGRQPQHF; CDR3 DNA: TGCGCCAGCAGTGAGTCAATTGGGACAGGGGGGCGACAGCCCCAGCATTTT
clone size: many; J gene: TRBJ1-2; V gene: TRBV20-1; D gene: NA; CDR3 protein: CSAPPPYGYTF; CDR3 DNA: TGCAGTGCTCCCCCGCCATATGGCTACACCTTC
clone size: once; J gene: TRBJ1-5; V gene: TRBV12-3/TRBV12-4; D gene: NA; CDR3 protein: CATLKPSPGDNQPQHF; CDR3 DNA: TGTGCCACCCTTAAGCCGTCCCCAGGGGACAATCAGCCCCAGCATTTT
clone size: few; J gene: TRBJ2-6; V gene: TRBV12-3/TRBV12-4; D gene: NA; CDR3 protein: CASTPRNVLTF; CDR3 DNA: TGTGCCAGCACCCCTCGGAACGTCCTGACTTTC
clone size: once; J gene: TRBJ2-5; V gene: TRBV10-3; D gene: NA; CDR3 protein: CAIRPARGRVENMYEETQYF; CDR3 DNA: TGTGCCATCAGGCCGGCTAGGGGGAGAGTAGAAAATATGTACGAGGAGACCCAGTACTTC
clone size: few; J gene: TRBJ2-5; V gene: TRBV10-3; D gene: NA; CDR3 protein: CAISGTREAQYF; CDR3 DNA: TGTGCCATCAGTGGAACTAGAGAGGCCCAGTACTTC
clone size: many; J gene: TRBJ1-2; V gene: TRBV6-2/TRBV6-3; D gene: NA; CDR3 protein: CASRKGPGRNRDTF; CDR3 DNA: TGTGCCAGCAGAAAAGGGCCAGGGCGGAATCGGGACACCTTC
clone size: many; J gene: TRBJ1-5; V gene: TRBV6-1; D gene: NA; CDR3 protein: CASSEVGGYQPQHF; CDR3 DNA: TGTGCCAGCAGTGAAGTGGGAGGATATCAGCCCCAGCATTTT
clone size: many; J gene: TRBJ2-1; V gene: TRBV20-1; D gene: TRBD2; CDR3 protein: CSARERAGGNEQFF; CDR3 DNA: TGCAGTGCTAGAGAGAGAGCGGGAGGAAATGAGCAGTTCTTC
clone size: NA; J gene: TRBJ1-6; V gene: TRBV5-1; D gene: TRBD1; CDR3 protein: CASSVDRAGNSPLHF; CDR3 DNA: TGCGCCAGCAGCGTCGACAGGGCGGGCAATTCACCCCTCCACTTT
clone size: few; J gene: TRBJ1-5; V gene: TRBV19; D gene: TRBD1; CDR3 protein: CASSTGGLSNQPQHF; CDR3 DNA: TGTGCCAGTAGTACAGGGGGCCTTAGCAATCAGCCCCAGCATTTT
clone size: many; J gene: TRBJ2-2; V gene: TRBV4-1; D gene: TRBD2; CDR3 protein: CASSQSRGLAGPNTGELFF; CDR3 DNA: TGCGCCAGCAGCCAATCCCGGGGACTAGCGGGACCGAACACCGGGGAGCTGTTTTTT
clone size: NA; J gene: TRBJ2-7; V gene: TRBV20-1; D gene: TRBD2; CDR3 protein: CSARDWTSETYEQYF; CDR3 DNA: TGCAGTGCTAGAGACTGGACTAGCGAAACCTACGAGCAGTACTTC
clone size: NA; J gene: TRBJ2-3; V gene: TRBV10-2; D gene: NA; CDR3 protein: CASRDYNTDTQYF; CDR3 DNA: TGCGCCAGCAGGGACTATAACACAGATACGCAGTATTTT
clone size: many; J gene: TRBJ1-1; V gene: TRBV15; D gene: NA; CDR3 protein: CATSSVYTEAFF; CDR3 DNA: TGTGCCACCAGCAGTGTGTACACTGAAGCTTTCTTT
clone size: few; J gene: TRBJ1-4; V gene: TRBV20-1; D gene: NA; CDR3 protein: CSARDNTAKLFF; CDR3 DNA: TGCAGTGCTAGAGATAACACAGCAAAACTGTTTTTT
clone size: many; J gene: TRBJ2-7; V gene: TRBV7-8; D gene: NA; CDR3 protein: CASSWSRTPYEQYF; CDR3 DNA: TGTGCCAGCAGTTGGAGTCGGACGCCATACGAGCAGTACTTC
clone size: NA; J gene: TRBJ2-1; V gene: TRBV7-9; D gene: TRBD1; CDR3 protein: CASSLVGTADDNEQFF; CDR3 DNA: TGTGCCAGCAGCTTAGTAGGGACAGCAGACGACAATGAGCAGTTCTTC
clone size: NA; J gene: TRBJ2-6; V gene: TRBV6-1; D gene: TRBD1; CDR3 protein: CASSITGTGAVTGANVLTF; CDR3 DNA: TGTGCCAGCAGTATAACCGGGACAGGGGCCGTGACTGGGGCCAACGTCCTGACTTTC
clone size: many; J gene: TRBJ2-7; V gene: TRBV2; D gene: NA; CDR3 protein: CASSEGLAIFNEQYF; CDR3 DNA: TGTGCCAGCAGTGAAGGCCTCGCGATCTTCAACGAGCAGTACTTC
clone size: NA; J gene: TRBJ2-7; V gene: TRBV9; D gene: NA; CDR3 protein: CASSVVGQGYEQYF; CDR3 DNA: TGTGCCAGCAGCGTAGTGGGGCAGGGCTACGAGCAGTACTTC
clone size: many; J gene: TRBJ2-1; V gene: TRBV28; D gene: TRBD2; CDR3 protein: CASSLGLAGMYNEQFF; CDR3 DNA: TGTGCCAGCAGTTTAGGGCTAGCGGGAATGTACAATGAGCAGTTCTTC
clone size: NA; J gene: TRBJ2-1; V gene: TRBV6-1; D gene: TRBD2; CDR3 protein: CASKLAGGYYNEQFF; CDR3 DNA: TGTGCCAGCAAGCTAGCGGGAGGTTACTACAATGAGCAGTTCTTC
clone size: few; J gene: TRBJ2-5; V gene: TRBV6-2/TRBV6-3; D gene: TRBD1; CDR3 protein: CASSYPSTGGETQYF; CDR3 DNA: TGTGCCAGCAGTTACCCTTCGACAGGGGGAGAGACCCAGTACTTC